This record covers a single TCR beta chain. CDR1 is MNHEY and CDR2 is SVGEGT in the germline V gene. CDR3 size: 17 residues. V was clipped by 4 bases and J by 0 bases; unmatched bases: 8. The data are from a study of blood T cell repertoires in COVID-19. Study details: COVID-19 samples, acute and convalescent, were from the United States, Italy and Spain.

Original handling: Reference gene primer amplification gave estimated nucleated cell counts. The data were produced by immunoSEQ multiplex PCR, yet TCRdb's version contains in-frame clones alone and is incomplete. V and J calls and clone size are as listed in that table; D and trimming were resolved from the DNA. The data hold roughly 260,000 clones, with roughly 87% observed a single time. The sequence was collected from a woman in her forties or fifties who had recovered from COVID-19. The chain combines TRBV6-2 or TRBV6-3 with TRBJ2-3; 9 nucleotides align to TRBD2. Sequencing input: peripheral blood. The CDR3, as DNA: TGTGCCAGCAGTTTCCCCTCCGGGACTAGCAGCACAGATACGCAGTATTTT. This encodes CASSFPSGTSSTDTQYF.